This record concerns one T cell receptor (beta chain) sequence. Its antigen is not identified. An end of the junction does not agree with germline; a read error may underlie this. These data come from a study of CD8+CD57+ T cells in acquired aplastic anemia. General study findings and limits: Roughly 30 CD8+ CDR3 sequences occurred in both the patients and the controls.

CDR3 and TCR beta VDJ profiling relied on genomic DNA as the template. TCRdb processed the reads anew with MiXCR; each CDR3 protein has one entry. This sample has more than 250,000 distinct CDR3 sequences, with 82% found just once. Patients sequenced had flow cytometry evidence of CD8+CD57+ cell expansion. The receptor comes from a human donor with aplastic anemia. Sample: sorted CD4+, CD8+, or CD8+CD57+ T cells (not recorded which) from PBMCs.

DNA of the CDR3: TGTGCCGGCAGGGGGGATAGGACGACCCAGTACTTC. Translated, it gives CAGRGDRTTQYF. The genes are TRBV11-1 and TRBJ2-5, with D perhaps matching TRBD1 (7 bases). CDR3 length: 12 residues. Per germline, CDR1 SGHAT and CDR2 FQDESV (reference sequence).